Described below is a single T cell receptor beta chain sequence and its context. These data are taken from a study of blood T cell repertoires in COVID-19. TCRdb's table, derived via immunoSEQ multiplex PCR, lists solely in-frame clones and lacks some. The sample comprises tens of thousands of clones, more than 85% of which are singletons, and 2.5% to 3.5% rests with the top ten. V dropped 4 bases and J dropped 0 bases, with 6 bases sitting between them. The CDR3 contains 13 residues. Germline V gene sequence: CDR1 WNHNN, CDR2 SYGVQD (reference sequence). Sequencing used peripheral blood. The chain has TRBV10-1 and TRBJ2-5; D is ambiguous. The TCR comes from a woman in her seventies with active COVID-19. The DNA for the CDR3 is TGCGCCAGCAGTGTCTCGTACCAAGAGACCCAGTACTTC. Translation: CASSVSYQETQYF.